Given below is one T cell receptor beta chain in context. The target antigen is unknown. The CDR3 is made up of 14 amino acids. The data belong to a study of T cell responses to AZD1222 COVID-19 vaccine. Findings of the study overall: Most donors were white British and more were female, and clonal diversity was possibly underestimated. Of spike-specific TCRs, nearly half reportedly target regions left unmutated in variants.

Clones were read by immunoSEQ multiplex PCR, and TCRdb kept only the in-frame ones, dropping some. Of 150,000 to 250,000 clones listed, approximately 95% were seen once; the top ten hold 0.9% to 1.1%. This chain uses TRBV21-1 with TRBJ1-2. TRBV21-1 is flagged as a pseudogene. The sequenced sample was peripheral blood, obtained 28 days after the second AZD1222 dose. This sequence originates from an adult who received the AZD1222 COVID-19 vaccine. The CDR3 sequence is CASTNSDGNYGYTF. In DNA form, the CDR3 reads TGTGCCAGCACCAACTCGGACGGTAACTATGGCTACACCTTC.